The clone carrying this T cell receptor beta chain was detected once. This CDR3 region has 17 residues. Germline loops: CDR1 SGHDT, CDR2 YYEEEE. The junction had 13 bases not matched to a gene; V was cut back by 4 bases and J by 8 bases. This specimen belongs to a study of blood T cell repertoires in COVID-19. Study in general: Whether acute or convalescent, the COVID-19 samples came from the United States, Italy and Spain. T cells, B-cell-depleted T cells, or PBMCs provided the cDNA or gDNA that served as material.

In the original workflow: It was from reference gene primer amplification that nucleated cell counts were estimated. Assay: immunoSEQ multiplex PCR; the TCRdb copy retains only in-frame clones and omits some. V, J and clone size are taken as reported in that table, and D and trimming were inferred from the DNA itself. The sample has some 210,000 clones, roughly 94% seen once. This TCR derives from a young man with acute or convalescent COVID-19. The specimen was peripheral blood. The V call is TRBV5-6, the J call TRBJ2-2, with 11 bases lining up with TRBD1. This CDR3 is CASSKPYWDRGDGELFF. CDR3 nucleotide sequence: TGTGCCAGCAGCAAACCCTACTGGGACAGGGGGGATGGGGAGCTGTTTTTT.